This TCR beta chain was sequenced in a study of molecular identifiers for immune sequencing clone quantification. This clonotype was detected many times. Its target is unknown. TCRdb independently ran MiXCR on the PCR reads; one entry per CDR3 protein. The data show roughly 90,000 distinct CDR3 sequences, 20% to 25% seen once. Findings and caveats of the study: The sizes of highly expanded clones could be underestimated when identical TCR molecules share a barcode. Effector cells kept over 98% of their molecules in clones above 20 RNA copies, while naive cells kept under 1% there.

The CDR3 runs 15 residues. J gave up 3 bases and V 2 bases, and 4 bases lay outside the gene matches. Germline V gene lookup returns CDR1 DFQATT and CDR2 SNEGSKA (reference sequence). The receptor was derived from a human donor in good health. Some libraries in this study had Jurkat cell RNA spiked in. The chain joins TRBV20-1 to TRBJ2-3; 11 bases are a match to TRBD2. Sample: naive CD8+ T cells from blood, with Jurkat cell RNA spiked in. Subset noted: FACS-sorted CD8+CD4-CCR7+CD45RA+ naive T cells. This CDR3 is CSARNSGGATDTQYF. Written as DNA, the CDR3 is TGCAGTGCTAGAAATAGCGGGGGGGCTACAGATACGCAGTATTTT.